The clone carrying this T cell receptor beta chain was observed once. Libraries were prepared by immunoSEQ multiplex PCR; TCRdb keeps only in-frame clonotypes and omits some of them. The sample shows roughly 60,000 clones, 72% of them seen only once. The sample originates from a study of blood T cell repertoires in COVID-19. This receptor was taken from a woman aged 70 to 79 with COVID-19, enrolled during active disease. The sample comprised peripheral blood.

The CDR3 loop reads CASSLGAGVVQETQYF. CDR3 bases: TGCGCCAGCAGCTTGGGCGCGGGGGTAGTACAAGAGACCCAGTACTTC. The chain couples TRBV5-1 to TRBJ2-5, with 7 bases matching TRBD2. V was clipped by 0 bases and J by 2 bases; unmatched bases: 7. The CDR3 covers 16 residues. The V gene's germline CDR1 is SGHRS and CDR2 YFSETQ.